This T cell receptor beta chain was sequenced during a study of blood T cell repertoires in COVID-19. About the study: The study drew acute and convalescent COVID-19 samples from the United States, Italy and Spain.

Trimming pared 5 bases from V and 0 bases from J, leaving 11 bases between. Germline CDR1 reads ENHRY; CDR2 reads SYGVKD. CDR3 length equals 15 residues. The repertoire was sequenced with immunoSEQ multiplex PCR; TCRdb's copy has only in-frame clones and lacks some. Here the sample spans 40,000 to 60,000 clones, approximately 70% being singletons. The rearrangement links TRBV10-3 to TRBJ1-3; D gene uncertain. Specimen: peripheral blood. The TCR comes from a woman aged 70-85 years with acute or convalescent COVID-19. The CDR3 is CAISPFLSSGNTIYF. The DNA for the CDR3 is TGTGCCATCAGTCCCTTTCTTAGCTCTGGAAACACCATATATTTT.